Below, 9 T cell receptor beta chains from the same sample are listed, as sequenced in a study of cytomegalovirus exposure and HLA in healthy donors. Primers: 60 Vbeta forward and 13 Jbeta reverse. The data were produced by immunoSEQ multiplex PCR, yet TCRdb's version contains in-frame clones alone and is incomplete. The sample carries roughly 80,000 clones, roughly 80% recorded once. The material sequenced was PBMCs. These receptors originate from a woman in her 50s in good health and CMV-seronegative.

This chain links TRBV9 with TRBJ1-6; 12 nucleotides line up with TRBD1. The germline V gene has CDR1 SGDLS and CDR2 YYNGEE. This CDR3 has 17 amino acids. V was clipped by 3 bases and J by 11 bases; unmatched bases: 12. The CDR3 protein is CASSGGTGGTMAAPLHF. CDR3 coding DNA: TGTGCCAGCAGCGGGGGGACAGGGGGCACAATGGCGGCACCCCTCCACTTT. The variable domain in full, completed from reference TRBV9 and TRBJ1-6, reads DSGVTQTPKHLITATGQRVTLRCSPRSGDLSVYWYQQSLDQGLQFLIQYYNGEERAKGNILERFSAQQFPDLHSELNLSSLELGDSALYFCASSGGTGGTMAAPLHFGNGTRLTVT.

The chain has TRBV9 and TRBJ2-2; no clear D. V was shortened by 3 bases and J by 6 bases, with 3 bases between the two germline ends. The CDR3 loop spans 11 amino acids. Germline values: CDR1 SGDLS, CDR2 YYNGEE. Written as DNA, the CDR3 is TGTGCCAGCAGCGCCGCCGGGGAGCTGTTTTTT. It codes for CASSAAGELFF.

This clone appeared once. The J gene is TRBJ1-1, the V gene TRBV19; weak D call: TRBD1 (6 bases). The CDR3 runs to 14 residues. Germline lookup yields CDR1 LNHDA and CDR2 SQIVND (reference sequence). V was cut by 2 bases and J by 4 bases, with 11 bases left in between. CDR3 region: CASSIQGRGTEAFF. The DNA for the CDR3 is TGTGCCAGTAGTATACAGGGGAGGGGCACTGAAGCTTTCTTT.

The rearrangement joins TRBV10-3 to TRBJ2-3; TRBD2 matches 9 bases. The CDR3 has 16 amino acids. V lost 0 bases to trimming and J lost 3 bases; unmatched junction nucleotides: 4. CDR1 ENHRY and CDR2 SYGVKD come from the germline V gene. The CDR3 nucleotides are TGTGCCATCAGTGAGTCCCTAGCGGGGCAAACAGATACGCAGTATTTT. This codes for CAISESLAGQTDTQYF.

The J gene is TRBJ1-1, the V gene TRBV25-1, with 7 bases fitting TRBD1. Germline lookup yields CDR1 MGHDK and CDR2 SYGVNS. CDR3 length: 14 amino acids. V shed 7 bases and J 3 bases; nucleotides not matched to a gene: 8. CDR3 sequence: CASKTGRWDTEAFF. CDR3 in DNA: TGTGCCAGCAAGACAGGGAGGTGGGACACTGAAGCTTTCTTT. Full variable domain (remainder filled in from reference TRBV25-1 and TRBJ1-1): EADIYQTPRYLVIGTGKKITLECSQTMGHDKMYWYQQDPGMELHLIHYSYGVNSTEKGDLSSESTVSRIRTEHFPLTLESARPSHTSQYLCASKTGRWDTEAFFGQGTRLTVV.

This chain uses TRBV27 with TRBJ2-1, with D tentatively TRBD2 (5 bases). The CDR3 extends over 15 amino acids. Between the trimmed V and J ends, which lost 3 bases and 1 base, there was a span of 10 bases. Germline V gene sequence: CDR1 MNHEY, CDR2 SMNVEV (reference sequence). The CDR3 DNA reads TGTGCCAGCAGTTTTGAGGAGGCTTCCTACAATGAGCAGTTCTTC. As protein: CASSFEEASYNEQFF.

J is TRBJ2-3 and V is TRBV5-4; 13 bases align to TRBD2. Germline CDR1 is SGHNT and CDR2 is YYREEE (reference sequence). This CDR3 is 16 amino acids long. V lost 5 bases to trimming and J lost 6 bases; unmatched junction nucleotides: 9. CDR3 nucleotides: TGTGCCAGCAGTTATAGACTAGCGGGGGGTGCGGATACGCAGTATTTT. This gives the protein CASSYRLAGGADTQYF.

The chain joins TRBV7-3 to TRBJ2-5, with 7 bases fitting TRBD1. CDR3 length equals 15 residues. Germline V lookup: CDR1 SGHTA, CDR2 FQGTGA. Trimming cost V 6 bases and J 2 bases; bases outside gene matches: 9. The CDR3 DNA reads TGTGCCAGCAGTAGTGGGGACAGTCTACAAGAGACCCAGTACTTC. This gives the protein CASSSGDSLQETQYF.

The chain employs TRBV15 and TRBJ1-5; weak D call: TRBD1 (5 bases). The V end lost 3 bases, the J end lost 1 base, and 10 bases lay between the germline ends. CDR1 is LNHNV, CDR2 YYDKDF, per germline (reference sequence). This CDR3 is built from 15 residues. The CDR3 protein is CATSRDGQSNQPQHF. CDR3 nucleotide sequence: TGTGCCACCAGCAGGGATGGACAAAGCAATCAGCCCCAGCATTTT.